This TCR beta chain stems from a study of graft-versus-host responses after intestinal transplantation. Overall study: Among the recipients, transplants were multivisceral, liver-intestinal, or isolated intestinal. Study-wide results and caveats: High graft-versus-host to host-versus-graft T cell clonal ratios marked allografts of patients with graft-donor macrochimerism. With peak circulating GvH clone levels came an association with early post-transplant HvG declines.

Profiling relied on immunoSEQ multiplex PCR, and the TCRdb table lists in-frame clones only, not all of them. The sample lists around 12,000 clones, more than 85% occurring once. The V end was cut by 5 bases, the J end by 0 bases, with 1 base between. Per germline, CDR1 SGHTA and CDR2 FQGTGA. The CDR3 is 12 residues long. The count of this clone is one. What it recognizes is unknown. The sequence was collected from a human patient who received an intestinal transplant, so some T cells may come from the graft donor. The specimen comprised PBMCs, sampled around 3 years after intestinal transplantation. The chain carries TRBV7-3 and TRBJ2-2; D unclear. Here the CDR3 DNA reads TGTGCCAGCAGCACGAACACCGGGGAGCTGTTTTTT. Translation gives CASSTNTGELFF.